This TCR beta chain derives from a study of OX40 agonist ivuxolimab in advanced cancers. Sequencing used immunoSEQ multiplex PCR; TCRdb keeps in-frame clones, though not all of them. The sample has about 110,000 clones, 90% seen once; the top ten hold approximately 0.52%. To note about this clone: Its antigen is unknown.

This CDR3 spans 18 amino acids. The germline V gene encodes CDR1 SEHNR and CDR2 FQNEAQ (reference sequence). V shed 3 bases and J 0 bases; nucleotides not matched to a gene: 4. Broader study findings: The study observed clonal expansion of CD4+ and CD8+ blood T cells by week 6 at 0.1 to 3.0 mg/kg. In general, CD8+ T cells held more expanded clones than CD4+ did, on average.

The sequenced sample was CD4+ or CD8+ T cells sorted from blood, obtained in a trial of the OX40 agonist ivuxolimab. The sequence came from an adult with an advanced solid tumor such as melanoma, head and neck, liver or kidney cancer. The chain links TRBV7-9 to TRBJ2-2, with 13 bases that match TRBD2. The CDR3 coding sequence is TGTGCCAGCAGCTTGACTAGCGGGGGGCCGGCGAACACCGGGGAGCTGTTTTTT. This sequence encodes CASSLTSGGPANTGELFF.